Below are 5 T cell receptor beta chains sequenced from a single sample in a study of beta chain features in type 1 diabetes. Whole-study results and caveats: Moderate but significant shortening of TCRB CDR3s was recorded in all four CD4+ subsets from Type 1 diabetes patients.

Expressed TCRB transcripts got sequenced, as all isolated RNA was reverse transcribed. Clones were read by immunoSEQ multiplex PCR, and TCRdb kept only the in-frame ones, dropping some. The sample includes hundreds of thousands of clones, 11% to 15% of them seen just once. Their cognate antigens are unknown. Source material: naive CD4+ T cells from blood. These receptors were collected from a man between 18 and 35 years old with type 1 diabetes.

The sample holds a few counts of this clone. The chain employs TRBV10-3 and TRBJ1-1; TRBD1 is a possible D gene (5 bases). Germline V CDR1 and CDR2: ENHRY, SYGVKD. The CDR3 has 15 amino acids. Trimming cost V 11 bases and J 0 bases, with 19 bases left between them. CDR3 nucleotides: TGTGCCCATCGGGGGTCTACGGCCTTGAACACTGAAGCTTTCTTT. Protein sequence: CAHRGSTALNTEAFF.

The CDR3 DNA follows: TGTGCCAGCAGTGAAAACAGGGACACTGAAGCTTTCTTT. The encoded protein is CASSENRDTEAFF. V usage is TRBV6-1 and J usage is TRBJ1-1, with D maybe TRBD1 (6 bases). V lost 2 bases and J 3 bases, leaving 7 bases between the germline ends. Germline V lookup: CDR1 MNHNS, CDR2 SASEGT. There are 13 residues in the CDR3.

In the case of this clone: The sample has other DNA sequences that encode this CDR3 too. V and J are TRBV27 and TRBJ1-5; D ambiguous. CDR1 MNHEY and CDR2 SMNVEV come from the germline V gene (reference sequence). The CDR3 sequence is 13 residues long. Trimming stripped 5 bases from V and 0 bases from J, with 5 bases between. The CDR3 spells CASSPYSNQPQHF. CDR3 in DNA: TGTGCCAGCAGTCCGTATAGCAATCAGCCCCAGCATTTT.

This chain connects TRBV30 to TRBJ2-3; a weak D match, TRBD2 (5 bases). V shed 0 bases and J shed 4 bases, with 17 bases lying between them. The CDR3 has 16 amino acids. Germline CDR1 reads GTSNPN; CDR2 reads SVGIG (reference sequence). Written as DNA, the CDR3 is TGTGCCTGGAGTGTTTTGAGGTTTGGACTGGCAGATACGCAGTATTTT. Translation gives CAWSVLRFGLADTQYF.

This clone showed up just a few times. The J gene is TRBJ2-1, the V gene TRBV6-5; no reliable D call. Trimming pared 0 bases from V and 9 bases from J, leaving 3 bases between. This CDR3 contains 11 residues. Germline V gene sequence: CDR1 MNHEY, CDR2 SVGAGI. The CDR3 region has the DNA TGTGCCAGCAGTTACTCGGCTGAGCAGTTCTTC. It translates to CASSYSAEQFF.